This record covers a single T cell receptor beta chain. This clone's antigen is unknown. No per-base quality is available; no much larger clone lies one base away. The treatment or condition label corresponds to: approximately 18 received Ad26.COV2.S at low or high dose, single or two shots; 5 received placebo; per-sample allocation not given. For vaccine and placebo recipients, repertoires were sequenced using samples collected on day 63 after the first injection. Cohort 1b enrolled fewer than 30 adults aged 18-55 years at a single site in Boston, USA, between 29 July and 7 August 2020. Ad26.COV2.S consisted of a replication-incompetent adenovirus type 26 vector by which a prefusion-stabilized SARS-CoV-2 spike protein from the original Wuhan strain was expressed. The sample comes from a study of Ad26.COV2.S vaccination and SARS-CoV-2 variants (TCRdb year 2021). A note on the overall study: Vaccine-arm donors were drawn from COV1001, a multicentre, randomized, double-blind, placebo-controlled phase I-IIa trial of Ad26.COV2.S in healthy adults. Trial participants were randomized into five groups of five, in which low-dose or high-dose Ad26.COV2.S was given once or twice, or placebo was given on both occasions. The TCR-sequenced set comprised about 32 samples: some 20 Ad26.COV2.S vaccine recipients, 5 placebo recipients and 8 SARS-CoV-2 convalescent individuals. The specificity and breadth of SARS-CoV-2-reactive T cell receptors after Ad26.COV2.S vaccination were assessed by TCRbeta repertoire sequencing. Ad26.COV2.S was administered intramuscularly at 5 x 10^10 or 1 x 10^11 viral particles, either as a single shot or as two shots given 56 days apart. Throughout the experiments and outcome assessment, investigators stayed blinded to trial group allocation.

The germline V gene yields SGHRS for CDR1 and YFSETQ for CDR2. Reading from cysteine to phenylalanine, the CDR3 counts 13 amino acids. Just CDR3 DNA is preserved here, 39 bases in frame from base 1. Trimming removed 4 bases from V and 0 bases from J, leaving 5 bases between the germline ends. The study at large found these results: According to the authors, total T cell responses may have been underestimated by the TCR breadth and depth analyses. After vaccination, substantial breadth of spike-specific CD8+ and CD4+ T cell responses was reported. Compared with placebo recipients, Ad26.COV2.S recipients showed higher spike-specific TCR breadth (P = 0.0014). Vaccine and placebo recipients had similar non-spike TCR breadth, a finding consistent with the vaccine containing only spike. The study was not powered to compare responses between vaccine doses or regimens.

The immunoSEQ Assay was the method used to sequence TCRbeta CDR3 regions. After extraction, genomic DNA underwent amplification by bias-controlled multiplex PCR, followed by high-throughput sequencing. The authors processed their data as follows. Collapsing and filtering of sequences were performed to quantify the absolute abundance of each unique TCRbeta CDR3 region. Usable DNA was measured by amplifying reference genes present in all nucleated cells, and TCRbeta template counts were normalized to that usable DNA to estimate T cell fraction. Repertoire TCRs were annotated as SARS-CoV-2-specific by exact matching of V gene, CDR3 amino acid sequence and J gene to a known reactive TCR set. MIRA supplied the reference SARS-CoV-2 TCR set, which was filtered for enrichment in COVID-19-positive ImmuneCODE repertoires so that public or cross-reactive TCRs were removed. Using the MIRA antigens, annotated TCRs were further analysed by specific ORF or by position within an ORF. Breadth was defined as the number of annotated unique rearrangements divided by the total number of unique productive rearrangements, and depth was defined as the summed frequency of the annotated unique rearrangements. TCR breadth was compared between groups using two-sided Wilcoxon rank-sum tests. TCRdb provides this immuneACCESS table in a form limited to in-frame rearrangements. Some clones are lacking; in checked studies, under half of them reflect an unresolved V gene, and why the rest are absent is not known. V, J and clone size are taken as reported in that table, and D and trimming were inferred from the DNA itself. The sample data list some 340,000 clones, and more than 70% of these were observed just once. The ten largest make up 1.9% of the sample.

The clonotype was recovered from a person between 18 and 59 years old who received the Ad26.COV2.S COVID-19 vaccine or a placebo. The sequence links TRBV5-1 to TRBJ1-5; no D gene is confidently identified. Sequenced here: peripheral blood, sampled in a trial of Ad26.COV2.S vaccine versus placebo. The CDR3 protein is CASSANSNQPQHF. The nucleotide sequence is given as TGCGCCAGCAGCGCAAATAGCAATCAGCCCCAGCATTTT. Supplemented by the reference TRBV5-1 and TRBJ1-5 proteins around the CDR3, the complete variable domain is KAGVTQTPRYLIKTRGQQVTLSCSPISGHRSVSWYQQTPGQGLQFLFEYFSETQRNKGNFPGRFSGRQFSNSRSEMNVSTLELGDSALYLCASSANSNQPQHFGDGTRLSIL.